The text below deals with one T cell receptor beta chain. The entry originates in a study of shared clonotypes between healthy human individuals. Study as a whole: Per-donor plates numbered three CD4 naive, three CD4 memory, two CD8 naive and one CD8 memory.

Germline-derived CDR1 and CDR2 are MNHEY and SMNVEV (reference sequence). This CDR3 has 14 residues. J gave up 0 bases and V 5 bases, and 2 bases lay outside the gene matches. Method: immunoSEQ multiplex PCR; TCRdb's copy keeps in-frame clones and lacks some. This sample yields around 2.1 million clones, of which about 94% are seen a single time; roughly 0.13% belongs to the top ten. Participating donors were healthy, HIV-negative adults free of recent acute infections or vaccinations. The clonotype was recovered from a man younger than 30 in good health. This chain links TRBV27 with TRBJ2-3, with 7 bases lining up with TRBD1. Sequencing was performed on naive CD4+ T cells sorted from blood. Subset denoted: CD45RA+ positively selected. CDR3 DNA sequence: TGTGCCAGCAGTATGGACAGGAGCACAGATACGCAGTATTTT. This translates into CASSMDRSTDTQYF.